One sample yielded the 5 T cell receptor beta chains listed below, sequenced in a study of blood T cell repertoires in COVID-19. Sequenced by immunoSEQ multiplex PCR; TCRdb stores in-frame clones only, minus some. The data hold tens of thousands of clones, with about 80% observed a single time. Sequencing was done on a sample of peripheral blood. Receptors originate from a man aged 80 or over with COVID-19, enrolled during active disease.

The chain recombines TRBV6-2 or TRBV6-3 with TRBJ2-3, with 11 bases lining up with TRBD2. This CDR3 has 18 amino acids. Germline-derived CDR1 and CDR2 are MNHEY and SVGEGT. The ends lost 2 bases at V and 0 bases at J; junction bases unmatched: 7. CDR3 loop: CASSYRLLAGESTDTQYF. The CDR3 DNA follows: TGTGCCAGCAGTTACCGATTACTAGCGGGGGAGAGCACAGATACGCAGTATTTT.

The chain uses TRBV5-1 and TRBJ1-4; D is perhaps TRBD1 (6 bases). V dropped 3 bases and J dropped 7 bases, with 19 bases sitting between them. The length of the CDR3 is 16 residues. In germline, CDR1 is SGHRS, CDR2 YFSETQ. The CDR3 loop is CASSSRTGLGGEKLFF. The CDR3 bases are TGCGCCAGCAGCTCCAGAACAGGGCTTGGAGGTGAAAAACTGTTTTTT.

The genes are TRBV11-3 and TRBJ2-3; weak D call: TRBD1 (7 bases). The V and J ends lost 5 bases and 6 bases respectively, with 15 bases between them. The CDR3 is made up of 14 amino acids. CDR1 SGHNT and CDR2 YENEEA come from the germline V gene. CDR3 sequence: CASSLGGGADTQYF. CDR3 DNA sequence: TGTGCCAGCAGCCTAGGAGGGGGCGCGGATACGCAGTATTTT.

The rearrangement uses TRBV7-8 and TRBJ2-7; tentative D call: TRBD2 (6 bases). Germline V lookup: CDR1 SGHVS, CDR2 FQNEAQ. V was shortened by 0 bases and J by 3 bases, with 9 bases between the two germline ends. The CDR3 is made up of 14 amino acids. CDR3 sequence reads: CASSLAAGSYEQYV. The CDR3 DNA is TGTGCCAGCAGCTTAGCCGCCGGGAGCTACGAGCAGTACGTC.

This chain links TRBV5-6 with TRBJ1-4; 8 nucleotides line up with TRBD1. With V trimmed by 0 bases and J by 8 bases, 3 bases remained unmatched. From germline, CDR1 is SGHDT and CDR2 YYEEEE. The CDR3 is 14 amino acids. The DNA for the CDR3 is TGTGCCAGCAGCTTGGGGACAGGGCGGGAAAAACTGTTTTTT. Its protein product is CASSLGTGREKLFF. The full variable domain, rest sourced from reference TRBV5-6 and TRBJ1-4, is DAGVTQSPTHLIKTRGQQVTLRCSPKSGHDTVSWYQQALGQGPQFIFQYYEEEERQRGNFPDRFSGHQFPNYSSELNVNALLLGDSALYLCASSLGTGREKLFFGSGTQLSVL.